This T cell receptor beta chain comes out of a study of T cell responses to AZD1222 COVID-19 vaccine. Germline-derived CDR1 and CDR2 are SNHLY and FYNNEI. The CDR3 extends over 13 amino acids. Trimming took 2 bases from V and 4 from J, leaving 6 bases between them. Study-wide results and caveats: Only a handful of individuals given AZD1222 were seropositive at baseline.

The repertoire was sequenced with immunoSEQ multiplex PCR; TCRdb's copy has only in-frame clones and lacks some. The sample consists of about 150,000 clones, approximately 92% of them appearing once. As to this clone: No antigen is known for it.

The sequencing used peripheral blood, collected on day 0 of AZD1222 vaccination. The V call is TRBV2, the J call TRBJ2-1; no clear D gene. The sequence derives from an adult in good health. Here the CDR3 reads CASSEHKYNEQFF. The DNA for the CDR3 is TGTGCCAGCAGTGAACACAAGTACAATGAGCAGTTCTTC.